The 24 T cell receptor beta chains reported below all come from one sample, sequenced in a study of PD-1 and CTLA-4 blockade in melanoma (dated by TCRdb to about 2021). Library generation was performed with the immunoSEQ multiplex PCR assay. TCRdb obtained this table from immuneACCESS and retained in-frame rearrangements with V and J assigned. These tables miss some clones; where compared with another copy, unresolved V genes account for less than half of the shortfall, and the remainder is unexplained. The sample table records 34,000 or so clones; about 88% of these occur just once. Jointly, the top ten make up around 5.8% of the sample. This specimen consisted of CD8+ T cells from peripheral blood, obtained from a patient given anti-PD-1 treatment. These receptors were collected from a human donor with melanoma.

The rearrangement joins TRBV28 to TRBJ2-3; D could derive from TRBD1 or TRBD2 (5 bases each). The CDR3 runs 14 residues. V was trimmed by 3 bases and J by 3 bases, leaving 10 bases between them. Germline assignment: CDR1 MDHEN and CDR2 SYDVKM. CDR3 nucleotide sequence: TGTGCCAGCAGTTTTCGGGACGTGACAGATACGCAGTATTTT. Its translation is CASSFRDVTDTQYF.

The V gene is TRBV6-2 or TRBV6-3, the J gene TRBJ2-7; TRBD1 is a possible D gene (5 bases). Per the germline V gene, CDR1 is MNHEY and CDR2 is SVGEGT. Trimming removed 6 bases from V and 0 bases from J, with 21 bases in between. CDR3 length: 17 amino acids. CDR3 nucleotides: TGTGCCAGCAGCGCGTCAGGGATAACCTCCAGCTCCTACGAGCAGTACTTC. Protein product: CASSASGITSSSYEQYF.

The chain couples TRBV27 to TRBJ1-3; D might be TRBD1 (6 bases). There are 15 residues in the CDR3. V was cut by 2 bases and J by 4 bases, with 12 bases left in between. Germline assignment: CDR1 MNHEY and CDR2 SMNVEV (reference sequence). Written as DNA, the CDR3 is TGTGCCAGCAGTTTAGCAGGGGTAGGAGGAAACACCATATATTTT. It is translated as CASSLAGVGGNTIYF.

The rearrangement links TRBV27 to TRBJ2-5; D is perhaps TRBD2 (5 bases). The germline V and J ends were trimmed by 3 bases and 4 bases, with 15 bases remaining between them. The CDR3 totals 15 residues. Per the germline V gene, CDR1 is MNHEY and CDR2 is SMNVEV (reference sequence). The CDR3 here is CASSLRRQVGETQYF. CDR3 DNA sequence: TGTGCCAGCAGTTTGAGGAGGCAAGTAGGAGAGACCCAGTACTTC.

The chain is built from TRBV30 and TRBJ1-2; 7 bases line up with TRBD1. This CDR3 is built from 11 residues. Losses at the gene ends were 5 bases for V and 8 bases for J; bases not matched to a gene: 5. Germline V gives CDR1 GTSNPN, CDR2 SVGIG (reference sequence). CDR3 residues: CAWGTGEGYTF. Written as DNA, the CDR3 is TGTGCCTGGGGAACAGGGGAAGGCTACACCTTC.

The genes are TRBV6-2 or TRBV6-3 and TRBJ2-1; TRBD2 agrees at 10 bases. CDR1 MNHEY and CDR2 SVGEGT come from the germline V gene. The CDR3 covers 15 residues. With 4 bases clipped from V and 2 bases from J, the junction kept 2 bases outside the gene matches. DNA for the CDR3: TGTGCCAGCAGTTCTCTAGCGGGGGCCTACAATGAGCAGTTCTTC. It is translated as CASSSLAGAYNEQFF.

This CDR3 is CASSPGVSPHYGYTF. CDR3 in DNA: TGTGCCAGTAGTCCCGGGGTCTCCCCCCACTATGGCTACACCTTC. V usage is TRBV19 and J usage is TRBJ1-2; D uncertain. CDR1 is LNHDA and CDR2 is SQIVND in the germline V gene (reference sequence). V lost 5 bases and J lost 3, with 16 bases in between. The CDR3 runs 15 residues.

The chain couples TRBV7-8 to TRBJ2-7, with TRBD2 matching 10 bases. Trimming removed 3 bases from V and 1 base from J; junction bases left unmatched: 3. CDR1 SGHVS and CDR2 FQNEAQ come from the germline V gene. CDR3 length: 15 residues. The CDR3 loop reads CASSLELAGSYEQYF. CDR3 nucleotides: TGTGCCAGCAGCTTGGAACTAGCGGGGTCCTACGAGCAGTACTTC. Combining the CDR3 with reference TRBV7-8 and TRBJ2-7 gives the whole variable domain GAGVSQSPRYKVAKRGQDVALRCDPISGHVSLFWYQQALGQGPEFLTYFQNEAQLDKSGLPSDRFFAERPEGSVSTLKIQRTQQEDSAVYLCASSLELAGSYEQYFGPGTRLTVT.

This chain connects TRBV6-4 to TRBJ2-2; 9 bases map to TRBD2. CDR1 and CDR2 from the germline V gene are MRHNA and SNTAGT. The CDR3 sequence is 16 residues long. V shed 4 bases, J shed 0 bases, and the junction held 3 bases outside the gene matches. CDR3 coding DNA: TGTGCCAGCAGTGGTAGCGGGGGAGCGAACACCGGGGAGCTGTTTTTT. As protein: CASSGSGGANTGELFF.

V is TRBV19 and J is TRBJ2-7, with unresolved D. Germline V CDR1 and CDR2: LNHDA, SQIVND (reference sequence). The CDR3 runs to 14 residues. Between the trimmed V and J ends, which lost 3 bases and 0 bases, there was a span of 9 bases. The CDR3 sequence: CASSMTDHSYEQYF. The CDR3 coding sequence is TGTGCCAGTAGTATGACTGACCACTCCTACGAGCAGTACTTC.

The chain has TRBV7-8 and TRBJ2-7, with D possibly being TRBD1 (6 bases). CDR3 size: 13 residues. The V end was cut by 4 bases, the J end by 4 bases, with 11 bases between. CDR1 SGHVS and CDR2 FQNEAQ come from the germline V gene. DNA for the CDR3: TGTGCCAGCAGCTATACAACAGGGTACGAGCAGTACTTC. This translates into CASSYTTGYEQYF.

By sample share, this clone is medium-sized. CDR3 region: CASSVDGQAGINSPLHF. In DNA, the CDR3 is TGTGCCAGCAGCGTAGATGGCCAGGCTGGGATTAATTCACCCCTCCACTTT. The chain carries TRBV9 and TRBJ1-6; D is unresolved. The CDR3 consists of 17 residues. Per germline, CDR1 SGDLS and CDR2 YYNGEE. Trimming removed 0 bases from V and 6 bases from J, with 16 bases in between.

The chain combines TRBV6-6 with TRBJ2-7; 9 bases align to TRBD1. The V gene's germline CDR1 is MNHNY and CDR2 SVGAGI (reference sequence). The CDR3 consists of 14 residues. J was trimmed by 4 bases and V by 8 bases; bases with no gene match: 9. The CDR3 coding sequence is TGTGCCAGCGAAGATGGGGACAGGGCGTACGAGCAGTACTTC. Translation gives CASEDGDRAYEQYF.

The V call is TRBV28, the J call TRBJ1-5; TRBD1 matches 8 bases. The J segment lost 6 bases and the V segment lost 6 bases, leaving 13 bases of the junction unmatched. The CDR3 has 16 residues. The germline V gene has CDR1 MDHEN and CDR2 SYDVKM. The CDR3 loop reads CASSYFGQGGAQPQHF. For the CDR3, the DNA is TGTGCCAGCAGCTACTTCGGACAGGGAGGAGCTCAGCCCCAGCATTTT.

The rearrangement joins TRBV24-1 to TRBJ1-1; 7 bases align to TRBD1. CDR3 length: 14 amino acids. Germline lookup yields CDR1 KGHDR and CDR2 SFDVKD. Losses at the gene ends were 7 bases for V and 3 bases for J; bases not matched to a gene: 7. The CDR3 DNA sequence: TGTGCCACCAGCTCACAGGGGCTCCACACTGAAGCTTTCTTT. Its translation: CATSSQGLHTEAFF.

The table lists this clone with a count of one. The V call is TRBV4-2, the J call TRBJ1-1; TRBD1 agrees at 9 bases. Germline trimming cut 0 bases from V and 8 bases from J; bases unmatched to any gene: 10. Per the germline V gene, CDR1 is LGHNA and CDR2 is YNFKEQ. The CDR3 loop spans 16 amino acids. CDR3 sequence (DNA): TGTGCCAGCAGCCAAGAATGGGCACAGGGGGCGCGGGAAGCTTTCTTT. Encoded protein: CASSQEWAQGAREAFF.

The V call is TRBV28, the J call TRBJ1-2; D unresolved. V was clipped by 6 bases and J by 3 bases, with 11 bases between them. The CDR3 runs 13 residues. Germline V gene lookup returns CDR1 MDHEN and CDR2 SYDVKM. The CDR3 region is CASSPFADYGYTF. In nucleotides, the CDR3 is TGTGCCAGCAGCCCCTTTGCGGACTATGGCTACACCTTC.

The chain combines TRBV7-6 with TRBJ2-2, with D unresolved. The CDR3 spans 17 residues. CDR1 and CDR2 from the germline V gene are SGHVS and FNYEAQ. Trimming stripped 2 bases from V and 0 bases from J, with 13 bases between. The CDR3 is CASSLWLTGTNTGELFF. In nucleotides, the CDR3 is TGTGCCAGCAGCTTATGGCTGACGGGTACGAACACCGGGGAGCTGTTTTTT.

V is TRBV5-6 and J is TRBJ1-2; unclear D gene. CDR1 SGHDT and CDR2 YYEEEE come from the germline V gene. The CDR3 runs 13 residues. V lost 4 bases, J lost 4 bases, and 11 bases lay in between. This chain's CDR3 is CASSEKTAYGYTF. The CDR3, as DNA: TGTGCCAGCAGCGAAAAGACGGCCTATGGCTACACCTTC.

The chain recombines TRBV3-1 (or the pseudogene TRBV3-2) with TRBJ1-2; D may be TRBD1 (5 bases). Germline CDR1 reads LGHDT; CDR2 reads YNNKEL (reference sequence). CDR3 size: 15 residues. The V gene lost 0 bases and the J gene lost 4 bases, with 12 bases spanning the gap. This chain's CDR3 is CASSQDRDLSYGYTF. The CDR3 bases are TGTGCCAGCAGCCAAGATAGGGACCTATCCTATGGCTACACCTTC.

This chain joins TRBV5-1 and TRBJ1-2; unclear D gene. Trimming pared 0 bases from V and 0 bases from J, leaving 6 bases between. This CDR3 contains 14 residues. Looked up from germline, CDR1 is SGHRS and CDR2 is YFSETQ. The CDR3 DNA reads TGCGCCAGCAGCTTGGTTCCATCTAACTATGGCTACACCTTC. Translation gives CASSLVPSNYGYTF.

The chain joins TRBV30 to TRBJ1-2, with 9 bases identical to TRBD1. The germline CDR1 and CDR2 sequences are GTSNPN and SVGIG (reference sequence). V was pared by 3 bases and J by 4 bases, with 27 bases of the junction left unmatched. The CDR3 totals 21 residues. CDR3 sequence: CAWRVWGGPGQGYEEVYGYTF. CDR3 bases: TGTGCCTGGAGGGTATGGGGTGGCCCGGGACAGGGATACGAAGAAGTCTATGGCTACACCTTC.

The chain couples TRBV2 to TRBJ1-1; D is unresolved. CDR1 SNHLY and CDR2 FYNNEI come from the germline V gene. Trimming left V 4 bases short and J 2 bases short, with 8 bases between. The CDR3 runs 13 residues. DNA for the CDR3: TGTGCCAGCAGTGTAGGAGCCAACACTGAAGCTTTCTTT. Its protein is CASSVGANTEAFF. The full variable domain, completed using reference TRBV2 and TRBJ1-1, is EPEVTQTPSHQVTQMGQEVILRCVPISNHLYFYWYRQILGQKVEFLVSFYNNEISEKSEIFDDQFSVERPDGSNFTLKIRSTKLEDSAMYFCASSVGANTEAFFGQGTRLTVV.

The V call is TRBV5-6, the J call TRBJ2-7, with TRBD1 identical over 7 bases. After removal of 4 bases from V and 2 bases from J, the junction contained 9 bases not matched to a gene. CDR1 is SGHDT and CDR2 is YYEEEE in the germline V gene. This CDR3 contains 15 residues. The CDR3 sequence: CASSIRDRNPYEQYF. In nucleotides, the CDR3 is TGTGCCAGCAGCATCCGGGACAGAAACCCCTACGAGCAGTACTTC.